What follows describes a single T cell receptor (beta chain). Its matching antigen is unknown. This record belongs to a study of identical twins. Study results and caveats: Surplus twin overlap in beta out-of-frame sequences was less pronounced.

Germline values: CDR1 MRHNA, CDR2 SNTAGT. The CDR3 length is 15 residues. Losses at the gene ends were 0 bases for V and 8 bases for J; bases not matched to a gene: 6. TCRdb re-analysed the 5' RACE reads in MiXCR, keeping a single row per CDR3 protein. The table has 500,000 to 650,000 distinct CDR3 sequences, 7% to 7.5% seen once. These records were also assigned to another study, of yellow fever vaccine responses in identical twins. That source adds: Twins reportedly showed a vaccine T cell response that seemed partly convergent and partly personalized.

J is TRBJ2-1 and V is TRBV6-4; 8 nucleotides align to TRBD2. This clonotype was obtained from a woman under 30 in good health. The sample was PBMCs. The CDR3 loop reads CASSDSAGGGDEQFF. For the CDR3, the DNA is TGTGCCAGCAGTGACTCGGCGGGGGGAGGGGATGAGCAGTTCTTC.